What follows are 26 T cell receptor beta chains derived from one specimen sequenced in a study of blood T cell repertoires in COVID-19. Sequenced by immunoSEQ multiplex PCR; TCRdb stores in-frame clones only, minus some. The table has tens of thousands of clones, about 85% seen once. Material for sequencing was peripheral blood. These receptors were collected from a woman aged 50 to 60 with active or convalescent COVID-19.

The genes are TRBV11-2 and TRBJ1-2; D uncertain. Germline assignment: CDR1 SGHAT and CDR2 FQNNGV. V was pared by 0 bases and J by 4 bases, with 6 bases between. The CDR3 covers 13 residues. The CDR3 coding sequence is TGTGCCAGCAGCTTAGATGGAGTCTATGGCTACACCTTC. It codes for CASSLDGVYGYTF.

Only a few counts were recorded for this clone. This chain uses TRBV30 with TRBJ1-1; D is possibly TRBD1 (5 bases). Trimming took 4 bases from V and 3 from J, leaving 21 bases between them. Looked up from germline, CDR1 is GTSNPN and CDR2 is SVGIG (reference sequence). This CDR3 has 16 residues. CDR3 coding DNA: TGTGCCTGGAACAGCCGGAGCGGGGGGTCTCACACTGAAGCTTTCTTT. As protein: CAWNSRSGGSHTEAFF.

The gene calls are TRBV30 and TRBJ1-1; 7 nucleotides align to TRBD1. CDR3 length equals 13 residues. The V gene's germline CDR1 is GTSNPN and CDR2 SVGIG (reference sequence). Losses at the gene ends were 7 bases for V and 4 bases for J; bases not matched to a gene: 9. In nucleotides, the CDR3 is TGTGCCTCCTCGGAGGGGGCGACCACTGAAGCTTTCTTT. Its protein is CASSEGATTEAFF. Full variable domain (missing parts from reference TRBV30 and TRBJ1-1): SQTIHQWPATLVQPVGSPLSLECTVEGTSNPNLYWYRQAAGRGLQLLFYSVGIGQISSEVPQNLSASRPQDRQFILSSKKLLLSDSGFYLCASSEGATTEAFFGQGTRLTVV.

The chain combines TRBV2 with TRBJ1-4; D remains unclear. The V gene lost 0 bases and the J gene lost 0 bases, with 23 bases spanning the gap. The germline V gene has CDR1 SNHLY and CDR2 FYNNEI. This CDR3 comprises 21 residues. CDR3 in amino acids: CASSEAGRTDWGIATNEKLFF. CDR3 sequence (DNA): TGTGCCAGCAGTGAAGCGGGGAGAACAGATTGGGGTATTGCAACTAATGAAAAACTGTTTTTT. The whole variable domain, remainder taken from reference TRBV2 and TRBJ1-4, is EPEVTQTPSHQVTQMGQEVILRCVPISNHLYFYWYRQILGQKVEFLVSFYNNEISEKSEIFDDQFSVERPDGSNFTLKIRSTKLEDSAMYFCASSEAGRTDWGIATNEKLFFGSGTQLSVL.

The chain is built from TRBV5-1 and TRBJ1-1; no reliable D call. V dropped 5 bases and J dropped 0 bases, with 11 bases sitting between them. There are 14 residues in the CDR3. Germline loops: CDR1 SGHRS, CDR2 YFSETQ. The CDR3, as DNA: TGCGCCAGCAGGGAAGCGCAATTGAACACTGAAGCTTTCTTT. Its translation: CASREAQLNTEAFF.

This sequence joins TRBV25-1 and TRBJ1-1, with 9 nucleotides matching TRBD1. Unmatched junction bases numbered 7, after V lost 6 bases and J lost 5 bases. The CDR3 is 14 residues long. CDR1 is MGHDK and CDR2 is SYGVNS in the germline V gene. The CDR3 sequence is CASRGTGSQTEAFF. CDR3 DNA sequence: TGTGCCAGCAGGGGGACAGGGTCGCAAACTGAAGCTTTCTTT.

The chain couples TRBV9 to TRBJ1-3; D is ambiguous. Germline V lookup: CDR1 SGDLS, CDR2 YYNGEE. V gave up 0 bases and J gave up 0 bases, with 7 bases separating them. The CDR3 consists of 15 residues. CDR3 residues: CASSVGTLSGNTIYF. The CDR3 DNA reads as TGTGCCAGCAGCGTAGGCACTCTCTCTGGAAACACCATATATTTT.

The chain's CDR3 is CASTTPTTGSLNTIYF. The CDR3 DNA reads as TGTGCCAGTACCACTCCAACAACAGGGAGCCTAAACACCATATATTTT. This sequence joins TRBV19 and TRBJ1-3, with D possibly TRBD1 on 6 matching bases. Germline CDR1 is LNHDA and CDR2 is SQIVND (reference sequence). The CDR3 totals 16 residues. Trimming pared 7 bases from V and 6 bases from J, leaving 22 bases between.

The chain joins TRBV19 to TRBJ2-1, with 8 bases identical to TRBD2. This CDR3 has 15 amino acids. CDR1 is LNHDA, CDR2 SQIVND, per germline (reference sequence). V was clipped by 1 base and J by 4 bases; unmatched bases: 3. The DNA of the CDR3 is TGTGCCAGTAGTATAGCGGGGGGGTTTTACAATGAGCAGTTCTTC. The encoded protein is CASSIAGGFYNEQFF.

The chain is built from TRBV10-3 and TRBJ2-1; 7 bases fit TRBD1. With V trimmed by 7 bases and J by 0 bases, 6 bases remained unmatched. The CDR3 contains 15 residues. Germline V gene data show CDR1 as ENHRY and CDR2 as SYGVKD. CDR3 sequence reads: CAITEGTDSYNEQFF. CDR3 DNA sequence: TGTGCCATCACCGAGGGGACAGACTCCTACAATGAGCAGTTCTTC.

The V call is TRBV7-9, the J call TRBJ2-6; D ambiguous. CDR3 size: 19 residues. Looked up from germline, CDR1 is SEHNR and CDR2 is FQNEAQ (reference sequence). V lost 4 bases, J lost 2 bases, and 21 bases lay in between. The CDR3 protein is CASSSFASGGPTGANVLTF. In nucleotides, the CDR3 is TGTGCCAGCAGCTCCTTTGCCTCGGGTGGCCCAACTGGGGCCAACGTCCTGACTTTC. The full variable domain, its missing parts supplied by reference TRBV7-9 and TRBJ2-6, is DTGVSQNPRHKITKRGQNVTFRCDPISEHNRLYWYRQTLGQGPEFLTYFQNEAQLEKSRLLSDRFSAERPKGSFSTLEIQRTEQGDSAMYLCASSSFASGGPTGANVLTFGAGSRLTVL.

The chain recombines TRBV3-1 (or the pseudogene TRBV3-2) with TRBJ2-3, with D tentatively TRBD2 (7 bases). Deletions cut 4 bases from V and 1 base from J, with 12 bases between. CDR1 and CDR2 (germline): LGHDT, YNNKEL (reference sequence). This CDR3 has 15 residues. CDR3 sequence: CASSLRGARTDTQYF. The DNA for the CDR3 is TGTGCCAGCAGCCTCCGGGGGGCCCGCACAGATACGCAGTATTTT.

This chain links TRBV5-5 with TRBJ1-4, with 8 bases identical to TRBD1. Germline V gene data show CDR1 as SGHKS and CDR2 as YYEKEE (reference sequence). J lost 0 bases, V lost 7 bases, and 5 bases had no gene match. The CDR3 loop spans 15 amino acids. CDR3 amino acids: CASCTGGSTNEKLFF. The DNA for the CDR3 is TGTGCCAGCTGTACAGGGGGGTCAACTAATGAAAAACTGTTTTTT.

CDR3 in amino acids: CASSLTPNYGYTF. The CDR3 DNA is TGTGCCAGCAGCCTGACACCGAACTATGGCTACACCTTC. The rearrangement uses TRBV3-1 (or the pseudogene TRBV3-2) and TRBJ1-2, with D unresolved. The V and J ends lost 4 bases and 2 bases respectively, with 8 bases between them. Germline CDR1 and CDR2: LGHDT and YNNKEL (reference sequence). The CDR3 contains 13 residues.

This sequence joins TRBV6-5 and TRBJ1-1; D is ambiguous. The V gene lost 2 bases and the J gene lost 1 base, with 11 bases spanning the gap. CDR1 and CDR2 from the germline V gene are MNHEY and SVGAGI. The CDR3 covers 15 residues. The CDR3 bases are TGTGCCAGCAGTTACACGGGTATCGGGAACACTGAAGCTTTCTTT. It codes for CASSYTGIGNTEAFF.

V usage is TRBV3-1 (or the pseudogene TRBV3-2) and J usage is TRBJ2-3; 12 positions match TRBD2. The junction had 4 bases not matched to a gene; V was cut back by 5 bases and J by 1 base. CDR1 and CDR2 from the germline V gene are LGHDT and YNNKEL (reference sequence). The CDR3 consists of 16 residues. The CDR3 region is CASSSRLAGGTDTQYF. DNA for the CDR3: TGTGCCAGCAGCTCCCGACTAGCGGGGGGCACAGATACGCAGTATTTT.

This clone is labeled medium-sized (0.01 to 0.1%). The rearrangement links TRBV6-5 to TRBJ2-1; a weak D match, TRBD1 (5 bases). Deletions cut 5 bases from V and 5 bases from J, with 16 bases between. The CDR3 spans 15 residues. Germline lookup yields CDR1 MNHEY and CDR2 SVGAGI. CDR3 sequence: CASSREGVGNNEQFF. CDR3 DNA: TGTGCCAGCAGTCGTGAAGGGGTAGGTAACAATGAGCAGTTCTTC.

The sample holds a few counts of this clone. CDR3 bases: TGTGCCAGCAGCTTAACTATCTATGGCGCTCGGGATGGCTACACCTTC. This translates into CASSLTIYGARDGYTF. The chain links TRBV11-2 to TRBJ1-2; D gene uncertain. The CDR3 length is 16 residues. Germline V gene sequence: CDR1 SGHAT, CDR2 FQNNGV. Trimming stripped 2 bases from V and 6 bases from J, with 19 bases between.

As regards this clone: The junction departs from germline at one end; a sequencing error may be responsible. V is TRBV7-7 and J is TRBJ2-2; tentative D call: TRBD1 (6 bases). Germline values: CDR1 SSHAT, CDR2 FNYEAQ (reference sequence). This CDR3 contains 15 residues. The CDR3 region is CASSPNRDLAGELFF. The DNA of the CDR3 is TGTGCTAGCAGCCCTAACAGGGATCTCGCCGGGGAGCTGTTTTTT.

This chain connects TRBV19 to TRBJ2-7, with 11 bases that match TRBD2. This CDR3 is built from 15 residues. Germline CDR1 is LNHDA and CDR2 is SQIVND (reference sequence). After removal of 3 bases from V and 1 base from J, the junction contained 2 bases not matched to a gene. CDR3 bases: TGTGCCAGTAGTATCCTAGCGGGGGGATCCTACGAGCAGTACTTC. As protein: CASSILAGGSYEQYF.

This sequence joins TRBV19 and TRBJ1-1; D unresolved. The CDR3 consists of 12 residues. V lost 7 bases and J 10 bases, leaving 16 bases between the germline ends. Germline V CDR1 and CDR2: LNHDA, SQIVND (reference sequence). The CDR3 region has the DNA TGTGCCAGTACCGCGGCGATGTCGGCAGCTTTCTTT. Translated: CASTAAMSAAFF.

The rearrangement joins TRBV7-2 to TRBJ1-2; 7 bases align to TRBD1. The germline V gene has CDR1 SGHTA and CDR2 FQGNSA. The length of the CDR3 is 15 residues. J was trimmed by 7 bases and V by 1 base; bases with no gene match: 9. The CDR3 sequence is CASSLDETGIGGYTF. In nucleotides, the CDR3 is TGTGCCAGCAGCTTAGACGAGACAGGGATCGGTGGCTACACCTTC.

The CDR3 DNA sequence: TGTGCCAGCAGTGCGACAGGGATGACTGAAGCTTTCTTT. Translated, it gives CASSATGMTEAFF. V gene TRBV12-3 or TRBV12-4 combines with J gene TRBJ1-1; 7 bases match TRBD1. The J segment lost 5 bases and the V segment lost 5 bases, leaving 5 bases of the junction unmatched. CDR3 length: 13 amino acids.

This CDR3 reads CASSARTGGGTEAFF. The CDR3, as DNA: TGTGCCAGCTCGGCAAGGACAGGCGGAGGGACTGAAGCTTTCTTT. This chain uses TRBV18 with TRBJ1-1; 7 bases match TRBD1. The germline V gene has CDR1 KGHSH and CDR2 LQKENI. The CDR3 runs to 15 residues. V lost 6 bases and J lost 5; bases outside the gene matches: 12.

The chain's CDR3 is CASSLRGQVNTEAFF. For the CDR3, the DNA is TGTGCCAGCAGTTTGCGGGGGCAGGTGAACACTGAAGCTTTCTTT. This sequence joins TRBV6-5 and TRBJ1-1; a possible D gene is TRBD1 (6 bases). This CDR3 contains 15 residues. V was cut by 4 bases and J by 0 bases, with 12 bases left in between. Germline V gene lookup returns CDR1 MNHEY and CDR2 SVGAGI.

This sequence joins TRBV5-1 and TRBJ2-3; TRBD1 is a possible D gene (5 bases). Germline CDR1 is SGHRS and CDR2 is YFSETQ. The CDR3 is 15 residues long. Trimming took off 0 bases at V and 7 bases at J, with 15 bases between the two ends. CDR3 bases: TGCGCCAGCAGCTTGGAACAGGTGTTAATGAATACGCAGTATTTT. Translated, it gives CASSLEQVLMNTQYF.